The 8 T cell receptor beta chains in this list originate from one sample, sequenced in a study of T cells in Graves' hyperthyroidism and ophthalmopathy. Template material for amplifying TCR beta CDR3 regions consisted of RNA transcripts. The HTBI primer set was used in a first-round RT-PCR of the TCR CDR3. TCRdb redid the calling of the multiplex PCR reads with MiXCR, one entry per CDR3 protein. The table records more than 300,000 distinct CDR3 sequences, approximately 15% of them present only once. The material sequenced was blood. These receptors originate from a woman aged 55-75 years with Graves' hyperthyroidism.

There are many counts of this clonotype. The gene calls are TRBV7-8 and TRBJ2-2; D possibly corresponds to TRBD1 (5 bases). The CDR3 covers 16 residues. Trimming took 1 base from V and 6 from J, leaving 15 bases between them. CDR1 is SGHVS, CDR2 FQNEAQ, per germline. CDR3 amino acids: CASSLGSPLGAGELFF. DNA of the CDR3: TGTGCCAGCAGCTTAGGTAGCCCTCTAGGGGCCGGGGAGCTGTTTTTT.

This clonotype was picked up many times. The gene calls are TRBV7-9 and TRBJ1-1; D ambiguous. The V end lost 6 bases, the J end lost 6 bases, and 8 bases lay between the germline ends. The CDR3 is made up of 11 amino acids. The V gene's germline CDR1 is SEHNR and CDR2 FQNEAQ (reference sequence). The CDR3 protein is CASSSLPEAFF. CDR3 in DNA: TGTGCCAGCAGTTCCCTACCTGAAGCTTTCTTT.

This clonotype was seen many times. The chain uses TRBV5-6 and TRBJ2-3, with TRBD2 matching over 8 bases. This CDR3 is 14 amino acids long. Germline assignment: CDR1 SGHDT and CDR2 YYEEEE. The V gene end was trimmed by 6 bases and the J gene end by 9 bases; junction bases not matched to a gene: 12. CDR3 residues: CASNFQTSEGTQYF. The CDR3 nucleotides read TGTGCCAGCAACTTCCAGACTAGCGAAGGCACGCAGTATTTT.

The chain combines TRBV3-1 with TRBJ2-2; D unclear. The CDR3 contains 14 residues. Per the germline V gene, CDR1 is LGHDT and CDR2 is YNNKEL (reference sequence). V lost 7 bases and J lost 0, with 9 bases in between. The CDR3 DNA reads TGTGCCAGCACCGCCGGTCCGAACACCGGGGAGCTGTTTTTT. The encoded protein is CASTAGPNTGELFF.

The V call is TRBV7-2, the J call TRBJ1-1, with TRBD1 as a possible D gene (5 bases). Trimming pared 1 base from V and 4 bases from J, leaving 13 bases between. The length of the CDR3 is 15 residues. Germline V CDR1 and CDR2: SGHTA, FQGNSA. CDR3 in DNA: TGTGCCAGCAGCTTAGGGGCAGGGTTTGCCACTGAAGCTTTCTTT. Translated: CASSLGAGFATEAFF.

This clonotype was seen at least ten times. The chain recombines TRBV10-2 with TRBJ2-3; 7 bases match TRBD2. Trimming cost V 2 bases and J 6 bases; bases outside gene matches: 14. Germline V lookup: CDR1 WSHSY, CDR2 SAAADI. CDR3 length equals 17 residues. DNA of the CDR3: TGCGCCAGCAGTGAGCAAAGAGGCGGAGGGGAGGGGGATACGCAGTATTTT. This gives the protein CASSEQRGGGEGDTQYF.

This clonotype was detected ten times or more. This rearrangement joins TRBV2 to TRBJ1-6; 9 bases line up with TRBD1. The CDR3 totals 13 residues. The V and J ends lost 7 bases and 10 bases, in that order; junction bases with no gene match: 5. Germline lookup yields CDR1 SNHLY and CDR2 FYNNEI. CDR3 coding DNA: TGTGCCAGCAAGGACAGGGGAGAATCACCCCTCCACTTT. Amino acid sequence: CASKDRGESPLHF.

The chain combines TRBV9 with TRBJ2-1; D possibly corresponds to TRBD2 (6 bases). The germline V and J ends were trimmed by 0 bases and 4 bases, with 14 bases remaining between them. Per the germline V gene, CDR1 is SGDLS and CDR2 is YYNGEE. This CDR3 region has 16 residues. CDR3: CASSVVAQRAYNEQFF. CDR3 DNA: TGTGCCAGCAGCGTAGTGGCCCAGCGGGCATACAATGAGCAGTTCTTC.